Listed below are T cell receptor beta chains from one sample, sequenced in a study of blood T cell repertoires in COVID-19. Produced via immunoSEQ multiplex PCR; TCRdb's table is partial and in-frame only. The sample has 400,000 to 550,000 clones; 87% are singletons. Sequenced material: PBMCs or T cells enriched from blood (not recorded which). Receptors originate from a woman aged 18-29 years with acute COVID-19. CDR3s include the opening cysteine and the closing phenylalanine or tryptophan.

cdr3_aa j_call v_call
CASGWGGYGYTF TRBJ1-2 TRBV27
CASSLVLGGTNEKLFF TRBJ1-4 TRBV5-5
CASRHRDRGMNTEAFF TRBJ1-1 TRBV19
CASSLAGMGQETQYF TRBJ2-5 TRBV5-1
CASSVEFAGGPSEQYF TRBJ2-7 TRBV9
CASSPFSGGYEQYF TRBJ2-7 TRBV28
CASSEVTGGSEKLFF TRBJ1-4 TRBV10-1
CSVERFEEAFF TRBJ1-1 TRBV29-1
CASSYGRNTGELFF TRBJ2-2 TRBV6-5
CAWSGPTTGSTDTQYF TRBJ2-3 TRBV30
CASSLGAGPYEQYF TRBJ2-7 TRBV7-2
CASSRSEATGELFF TRBJ2-2 TRBV10-2
CASSQDAGSTDTQYF TRBJ2-3 TRBV14
CASSSPQYYYGYTF TRBJ1-2 TRBV9
CASSPPHLRETQYF TRBJ2-5 TRBV18
CASSLDRSSYNSPLHF TRBJ1-6 TRBV5-4
CASSLKGTSSYEQYF TRBJ2-7 TRBV7-9
CASSFGTSGRIGTDTQYF TRBJ2-3 TRBV5-1
CASSVSSGTDTQYF TRBJ2-3 TRBV9
CASSPTSEPTDTQYF TRBJ2-3 TRBV2
CASIHRIERTEAFF TRBJ1-1 TRBV5-6
CASSVAPGETQPQHF TRBJ1-5 TRBV9
CASTKGARGAPMTDTQYF TRBJ2-3 TRBV4-1
CASSNDRASSYEQYF TRBJ2-7 TRBV28
CAWRLGSGGYTF TRBJ1-2 TRBV30
CASSLNRDPSQPQHF TRBJ1-5 TRBV4-1
CASSLALQDGYTF TRBJ1-2 TRBV7-2
CASSQGVGSRQDYEQYF TRBJ2-7 TRBV4-2
CASSSAGGETQYF TRBJ2-5 TRBV27
CASSVRQGSEKLFF TRBJ1-4 TRBV19
CASSPKKGGLAGSYNEQFF TRBJ2-1 TRBV7-3
CASSYATYNEQFF TRBJ2-1 TRBV28
CAWSVKVLIRAANTGELFF TRBJ2-2 TRBV30
CASSILPRQGSGNTIYF TRBJ1-3 TRBV19
CATGDIYEQYF TRBJ2-7 TRBV6-5
CASSEGLSNQPQHF TRBJ1-5 TRBV2
CASGRTANYGYTF TRBJ1-2 TRBV5-4
CASSLMRGPISGNTIYF TRBJ1-3 TRBV3-1/TRBV3-2
CASSIGGRFGELFF TRBJ2-2 TRBV19
CASSTRTSGTDTQYF TRBJ2-3 TRBV5-4
CASSQVSRVVSPLHF TRBJ1-6 TRBV4-1
CSARDVVPHF TRBJ1-6 TRBV20-1
CASSEPGGTSNEQFF TRBJ2-1 TRBV6-1
CAWSVGSGSQETQYF TRBJ2-5 TRBV30
CASSVGAGDSGELFF TRBJ2-2 TRBV9
CASSPRAVTSSNQPQHF TRBJ1-5 TRBV27
CASSSRTSRDRGLGSPLHF TRBJ1-6 TRBV23-1